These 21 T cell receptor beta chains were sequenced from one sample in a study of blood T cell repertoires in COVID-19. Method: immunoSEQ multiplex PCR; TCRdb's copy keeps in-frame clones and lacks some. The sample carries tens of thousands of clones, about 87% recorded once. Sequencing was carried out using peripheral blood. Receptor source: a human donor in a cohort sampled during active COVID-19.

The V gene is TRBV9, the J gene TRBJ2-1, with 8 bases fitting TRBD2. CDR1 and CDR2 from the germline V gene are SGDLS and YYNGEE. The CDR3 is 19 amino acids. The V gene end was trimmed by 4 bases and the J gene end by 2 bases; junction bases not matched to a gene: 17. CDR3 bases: TGTGCCAGCAGCACAAACTACCTACGAGCGGGAGTCGCCTACAATGAGCAGTTCTTC. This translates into CASSTNYLRAGVAYNEQFF.

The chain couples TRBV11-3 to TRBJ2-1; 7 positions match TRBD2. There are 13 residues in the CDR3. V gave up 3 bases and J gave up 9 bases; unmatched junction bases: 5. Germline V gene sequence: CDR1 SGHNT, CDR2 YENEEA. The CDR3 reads CASSLSREGEQFF. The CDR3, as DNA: TGTGCCAGCAGCTTGAGTAGGGAGGGTGAGCAGTTCTTC.

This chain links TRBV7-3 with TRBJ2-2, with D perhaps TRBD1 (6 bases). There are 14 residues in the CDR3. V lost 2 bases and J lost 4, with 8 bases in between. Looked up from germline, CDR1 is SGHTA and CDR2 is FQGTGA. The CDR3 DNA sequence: TGTGCCAGCAGCTTAGGACAGCCCACCGGGGAGCTGTTTTTT. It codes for CASSLGQPTGELFF.

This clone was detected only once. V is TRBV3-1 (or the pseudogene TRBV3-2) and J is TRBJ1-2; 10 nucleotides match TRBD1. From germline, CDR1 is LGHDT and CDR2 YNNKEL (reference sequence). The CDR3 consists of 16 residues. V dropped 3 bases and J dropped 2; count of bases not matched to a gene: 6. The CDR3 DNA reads TGTGCCAGCAGCCACCTAAGGACAGGGGGAAACTATGGCTACACCTTC. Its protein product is CASSHLRTGGNYGYTF.

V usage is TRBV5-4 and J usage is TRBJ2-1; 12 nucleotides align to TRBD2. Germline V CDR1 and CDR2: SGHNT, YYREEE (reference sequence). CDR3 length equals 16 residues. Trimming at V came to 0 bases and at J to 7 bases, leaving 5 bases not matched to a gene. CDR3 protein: CASSLGLAGVGNEQFF. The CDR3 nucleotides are TGTGCCAGCAGCTTGGGACTAGCGGGAGTTGGGAATGAGCAGTTCTTC.

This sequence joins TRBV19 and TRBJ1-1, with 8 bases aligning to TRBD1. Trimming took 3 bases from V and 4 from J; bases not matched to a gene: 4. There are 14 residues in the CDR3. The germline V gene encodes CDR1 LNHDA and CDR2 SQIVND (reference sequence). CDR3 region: CASSMFRGPTEAFF. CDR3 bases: TGTGCCAGTAGTATGTTCAGGGGGCCCACTGAAGCTTTCTTT. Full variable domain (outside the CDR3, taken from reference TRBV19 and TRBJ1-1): DGGITQSPKYLFRKEGQNVTLSCEQNLNHDAMYWYRQDPGQGLRLIYYSQIVNDFQKGDIAEGYSVSREKKESFPLTVTSAQKNPTAFYLCASSMFRGPTEAFFGQGTRLTVV.

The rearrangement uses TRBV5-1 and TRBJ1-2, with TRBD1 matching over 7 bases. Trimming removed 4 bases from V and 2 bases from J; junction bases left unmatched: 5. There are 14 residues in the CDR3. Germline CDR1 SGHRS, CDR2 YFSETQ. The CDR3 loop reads CASSTGTENYGYTF. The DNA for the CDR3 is TGCGCCAGCAGCACCGGGACAGAAAACTATGGCTACACCTTC.

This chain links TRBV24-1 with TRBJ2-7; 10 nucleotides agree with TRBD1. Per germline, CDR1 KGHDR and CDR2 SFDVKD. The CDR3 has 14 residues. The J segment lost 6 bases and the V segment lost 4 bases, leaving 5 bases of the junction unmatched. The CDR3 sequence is CATSESGTGVEQYF. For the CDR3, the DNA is TGTGCCACCAGTGAATCCGGGACAGGGGTCGAGCAGTACTTC.

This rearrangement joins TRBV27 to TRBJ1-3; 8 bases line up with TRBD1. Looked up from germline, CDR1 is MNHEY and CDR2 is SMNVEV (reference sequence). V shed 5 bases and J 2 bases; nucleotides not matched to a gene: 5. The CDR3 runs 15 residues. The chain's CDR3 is CASSTSGQAGNTIYF. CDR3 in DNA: TGTGCCAGCAGTACCTCGGGACAGGCTGGAAACACCATATATTTT.

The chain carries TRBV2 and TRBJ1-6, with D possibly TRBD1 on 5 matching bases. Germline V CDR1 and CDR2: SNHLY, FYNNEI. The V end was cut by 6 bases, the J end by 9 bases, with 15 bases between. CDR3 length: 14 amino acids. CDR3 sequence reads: CASSATGSSSPLHF. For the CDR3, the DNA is TGTGCCAGCAGCGCCACAGGTTCGAGTTCACCCCTCCACTTT.

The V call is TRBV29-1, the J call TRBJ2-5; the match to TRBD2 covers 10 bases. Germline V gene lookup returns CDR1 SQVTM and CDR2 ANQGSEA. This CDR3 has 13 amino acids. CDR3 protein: CSTRTSGPGAQYF. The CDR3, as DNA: TGCAGTACCAGGACTAGCGGTCCGGGGGCCCAGTACTTC.

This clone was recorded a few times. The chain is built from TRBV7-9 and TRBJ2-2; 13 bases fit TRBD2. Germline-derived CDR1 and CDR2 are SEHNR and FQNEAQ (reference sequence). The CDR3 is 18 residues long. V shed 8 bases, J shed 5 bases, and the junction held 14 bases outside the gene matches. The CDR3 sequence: CASVLPGLAGARTGELFF. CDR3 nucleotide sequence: TGTGCCAGCGTCCTCCCCGGACTAGCGGGAGCAAGAACCGGGGAGCTGTTTTTT. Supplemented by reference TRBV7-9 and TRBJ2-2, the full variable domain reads DTGVSQNPRHKITKRGQNVTFRCDPISEHNRLYWYRQTLGQGPEFLTYFQNEAQLEKSRLLSDRFSAERPKGSFSTLEIQRTEQGDSAMYLCASVLPGLAGARTGELFFGEGSRLTVL.

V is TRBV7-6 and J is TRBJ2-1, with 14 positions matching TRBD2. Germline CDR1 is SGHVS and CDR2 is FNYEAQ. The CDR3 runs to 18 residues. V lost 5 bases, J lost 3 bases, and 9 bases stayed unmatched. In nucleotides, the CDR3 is TGTGCCAGCAGCGCAGGACTAGCGGGAGGTCTTCTCTACAATGAGCAGTTCTTC. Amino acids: CASSAGLAGGLLYNEQFF.

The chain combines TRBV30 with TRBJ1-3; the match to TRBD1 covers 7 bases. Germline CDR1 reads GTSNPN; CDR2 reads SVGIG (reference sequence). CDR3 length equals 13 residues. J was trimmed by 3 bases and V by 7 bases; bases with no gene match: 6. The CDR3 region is CAFNRDSGNTIYF. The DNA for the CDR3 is TGTGCCTTCAACCGGGACAGTGGAAACACCATATATTTT.

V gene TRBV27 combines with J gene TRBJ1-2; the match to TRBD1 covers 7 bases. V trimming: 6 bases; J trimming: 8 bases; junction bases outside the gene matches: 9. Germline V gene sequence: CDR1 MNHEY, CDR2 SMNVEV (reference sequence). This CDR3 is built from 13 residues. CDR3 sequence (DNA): TGTGCCAGCAGCCCAGACAGGGTGGGGGGCTACACCTTC. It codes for CASSPDRVGGYTF.

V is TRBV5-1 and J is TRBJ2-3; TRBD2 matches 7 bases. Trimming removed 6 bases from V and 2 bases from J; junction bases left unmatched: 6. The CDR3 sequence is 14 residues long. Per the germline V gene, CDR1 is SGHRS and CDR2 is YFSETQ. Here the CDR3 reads CASNPAGNTDTQYF. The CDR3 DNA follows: TGCGCCAGCAACCCAGCGGGGAACACAGATACGCAGTATTTT.

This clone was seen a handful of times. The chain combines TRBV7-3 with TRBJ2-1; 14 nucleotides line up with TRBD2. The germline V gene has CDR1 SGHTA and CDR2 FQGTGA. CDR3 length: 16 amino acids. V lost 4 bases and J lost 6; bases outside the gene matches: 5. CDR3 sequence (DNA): TGTGCCAGCAGCTCATCGACTAGCGGGAGGGGCAATGAGCAGTTCTTC. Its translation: CASSSSTSGRGNEQFF.

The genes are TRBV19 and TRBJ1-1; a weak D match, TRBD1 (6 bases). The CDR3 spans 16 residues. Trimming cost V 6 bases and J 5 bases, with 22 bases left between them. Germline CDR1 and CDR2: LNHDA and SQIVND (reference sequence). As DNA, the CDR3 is TGTGCCAGTAGGGTGGGGCAGGGCAGGCAGGGGACTGAAGCTTTCTTT. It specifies CASRVGQGRQGTEAFF.

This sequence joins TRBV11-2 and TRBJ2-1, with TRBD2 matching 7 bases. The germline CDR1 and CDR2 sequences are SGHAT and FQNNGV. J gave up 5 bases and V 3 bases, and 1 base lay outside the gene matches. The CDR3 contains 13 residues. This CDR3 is CASSFAGDNEQFF. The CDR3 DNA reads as TGTGCCAGCAGCTTCGCGGGAGACAATGAGCAGTTCTTC. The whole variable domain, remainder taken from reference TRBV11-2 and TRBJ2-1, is EAGVAQSPRYKIIEKRQSVAFWCNPISGHATLYWYQQILGQGPKLLIQFQNNGVVDDSQLPKDRFSAERLKGVDSTLKIQPAKLEDSAVYLCASSFAGDNEQFFGPGTRLTVL.

CDR3 amino acids: CASSTAGTAGDTQYF. CDR3 coding DNA: TGCGCCAGCAGCACCGCGGGGACTGCCGGGGATACGCAGTATTTT. This chain joins TRBV10-1 and TRBJ2-3; perhaps TRBD2 as D (6 bases). CDR1 is WNHNN and CDR2 is SYGVQD in the germline V gene (reference sequence). Trimming cost V 6 bases and J 6 bases, with 19 bases left between them. The CDR3 totals 15 residues.

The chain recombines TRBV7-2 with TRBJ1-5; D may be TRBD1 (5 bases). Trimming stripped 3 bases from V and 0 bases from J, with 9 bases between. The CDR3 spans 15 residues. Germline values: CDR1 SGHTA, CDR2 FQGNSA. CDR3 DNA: TGTGCCAGCAGCTTGGGGGACTCTAGCAATCAGCCCCAGCATTTT. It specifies CASSLGDSSNQPQHF.